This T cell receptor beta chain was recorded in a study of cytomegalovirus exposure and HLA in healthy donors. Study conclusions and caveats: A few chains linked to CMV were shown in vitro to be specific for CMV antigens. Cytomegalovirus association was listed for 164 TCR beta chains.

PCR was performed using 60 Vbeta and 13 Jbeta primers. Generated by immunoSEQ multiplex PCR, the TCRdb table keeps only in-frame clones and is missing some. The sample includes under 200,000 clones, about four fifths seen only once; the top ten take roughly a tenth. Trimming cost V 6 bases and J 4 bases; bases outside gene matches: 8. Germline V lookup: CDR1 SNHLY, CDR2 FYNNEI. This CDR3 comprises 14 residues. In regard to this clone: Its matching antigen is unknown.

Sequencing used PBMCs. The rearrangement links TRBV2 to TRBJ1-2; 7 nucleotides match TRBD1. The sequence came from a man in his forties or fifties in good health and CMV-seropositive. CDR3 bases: TGTGCCAGCAGGGGGGACAGCGAGTTCTATGGCTACACCTTC. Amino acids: CASRGDSEFYGYTF. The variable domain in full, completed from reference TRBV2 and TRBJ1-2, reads EPEVTQTPSHQVTQMGQEVILRCVPISNHLYFYWYRQILGQKVEFLVSFYNNEISEKSEIFDDQFSVERPDGSNFTLKIRSTKLEDSAMYFCASRGDSEFYGYTFGSGTRLTVV.